Each of the 27 T cell receptor beta chains below was sequenced from the same sample in a study of T cell clonality in common variable immunodeficiency. The data were produced by immunoSEQ multiplex PCR, yet TCRdb's version contains in-frame clones alone and is incomplete. In total the sample includes around 57,000 clones, none of them seen once. The material sequenced was peripheral blood mononuclear cells. Receptors were obtained from a person between 18 and 75 years old in good health.

This clone was counted ten times or more. The read ends 3 residues early relative to the CDR3; the germline J gene fills the gap. V usage is TRBV18 and J usage is TRBJ1-1; 7 bases line up with TRBD1. CDR1 KGHSH and CDR2 LQKENI come from the germline V gene. The CDR3 has 12 amino acids. This CDR3 reads CASSQQQGEAFF. The part of the CDR3 DNA that was read is TGTGCCAGCTCACAACAACAGGGGGAA.

The sample holds many counts of this clone. The sequenced fragment ends 3 residues before the CDR3 boundary, so the rest is inferred from the germline J gene. V and J are TRBV5-1 and TRBJ2-3, with 11 nucleotides matching TRBD2. J was trimmed by 2 bases and V by 5 bases; bases with no gene match: 10. This CDR3 has 17 residues. Germline V gives CDR1 SGHRS, CDR2 YFSETQ. The CDR3 here is CASRGTSGLHHTDTQYF. CDR3 DNA (partial): TGCGCCAGCAGAGGGACTAGCGGACTCCATCACACAGATACG.

This clone was counted at least ten times. The sequence runs out 3 residues before the end of the CDR3; the remainder is reconstructed from the germline J gene. The gene calls are TRBV2 and TRBJ2-3; maybe TRBD2 (6 bases). V dropped 2 bases and J dropped 2 bases, with 11 bases sitting between them. The CDR3 sequence is 15 residues long. Germline loops: CDR1 SNHLY, CDR2 FYNNEI. The CDR3 reads CASSERGLDTDTQYF. The part of the CDR3 DNA that was read is TGTGCCAGCAGTGAACGGGGACTCGACACAGATACG.

The table lists this clone with many counts. The sequenced fragment ends 3 residues before the CDR3 boundary, so the rest is inferred from the germline J gene. The chain recombines TRBV6-1 with TRBJ1-1, with a weak D call TRBD1 (6 bases). Trimming shortened V by 2 bases and J by 4 bases, and 17 bases separated the two germline ends. Germline V lookup: CDR1 MNHNS, CDR2 SASEGT. CDR3 length: 16 amino acids. CDR3 in amino acids: CASSEIPVGGGTEAFF. CDR3 bases read: TGTGCCAGCAGTGAAATTCCGGTTGGAGGGGGCACTGAA.

The table lists this clone with many counts. The read finishes 3 residues shy of the CDR3 end, and the germline J gene is used to complete it. The chain is built from TRBV6-2 or TRBV6-3 and TRBJ2-1, with TRBD1 matching 7 bases. The CDR3 has 12 amino acids. CDR1 is MNHEY, CDR2 SVGEGT, per germline. After removal of 7 bases from V and 9 bases from J, the junction contained 6 bases not matched to a gene. The CDR3 loop reads CASNQGDSEQFF. The part of the CDR3 DNA that was read is TGTGCCAGCAACCAAGGGGACAGTGAG.

This clone came up many times. The read ends 3 residues before the CDR3 terminus; that terminus is restored from the germline J gene. The chain is built from TRBV30 and TRBJ2-2; TRBD1 is a possible D gene (6 bases). Trimming stripped 5 bases from V and 4 bases from J, with 11 bases between. The CDR3 is 13 amino acids. Germline CDR1 is GTSNPN and CDR2 is SVGIG (reference sequence). The CDR3 is CAWGRGSTGELFF. CDR3 DNA, as far as it was read: TGTGCCTGGGGAAGGGGGAGCACCGGGGAG.

This clone was counted many times. The read ends 3 residues before the CDR3 terminus; that terminus is restored from the germline J gene. This chain joins TRBV5-6 and TRBJ1-2; the match to TRBD1 covers 7 bases. V was clipped by 3 bases and J by 4 bases; unmatched bases: 3. The CDR3 sequence is 13 residues long. Per the germline V gene, CDR1 is SGHDT and CDR2 is YYEEEE. CDR3 sequence: CASSSGTVYGYTF. CDR3 bases read: TGTGCCAGCAGCTCGGGGACAGTCTATGGC.

At least ten counts were recorded for this clone. The read ends 3 residues shy of where the CDR3 ends; the end is completed using the germline J gene. The chain carries TRBV2 and TRBJ2-3; no reliable D call. The V end lost 6 bases, the J end lost 1 base, and 5 bases lay between the germline ends. The V gene's germline CDR1 is SNHLY and CDR2 FYNNEI. The CDR3 totals 12 residues. CDR3 residues: CASRSGTDTQYF. The DNA read from the CDR3 is TGTGCCAGCAGGTCCGGCACAGATACG.

Ten or more counts support this clone. The CDR3 end falls 3 residues outside the read, so it is completed with the germline J gene. This chain joins TRBV2 and TRBJ2-3, with TRBD2 matching over 12 bases. The CDR3 runs 17 residues. In germline, CDR1 is SNHLY, CDR2 FYNNEI. V shed 2 bases, J shed 3 bases, and the junction held 6 bases outside the gene matches. The sequenced part of the CDR3 DNA is TGTGCCAGCAGTGAACTTGGACTAGCGGGAAAAACAGATACG. Encoded protein: CASSELGLAGKTDT. The whole CDR3 sequence reads CASSELGLAGKTDTQYF. Full variable domain (outside the CDR3, taken from reference TRBV2 and TRBJ2-3): EPEVTQTPSHQVTQMGQEVILRCVPISNHLYFYWYRQILGQKVEFLVSFYNNEISEKSEIFDDQFSVERPDGSNFTLKIRSTKLEDSAMYFCASSELGLAGKTDTQYFGPGTRLTVL.

Many counts were recorded for this clone. The read ends 3 residues shy of where the CDR3 ends; the end is completed using the germline J gene. The chain has TRBV5-4 and TRBJ1-1; D perhaps matches TRBD1 (6 bases). CDR3 length: 12 residues. CDR1 and CDR2 from the germline V gene are SGHNT and YYREEE (reference sequence). CDR3 bases read: TGTGCCAGCAGCTTGGGCAGGGGAACA. Amino acid sequence: CASSLGRGT. The whole CDR3 sequence reads CASSLGRGTAFF.

This clone showed up many times. With the read ending 3 residues before the CDR3 end, the germline J gene is used to fill in that end. The chain is built from TRBV10-3 and TRBJ1-5, with 7 bases that match TRBD1. Germline loops: CDR1 ENHRY, CDR2 SYGVKD. J gave up 6 bases and V 2 bases, and 4 bases lay outside the gene matches. The CDR3 runs to 14 residues. The sequenced part of the CDR3 DNA is TGTGCCATCAGTGAGGGACAGGTGGCTCAGCCC. Translating gives CAISEGQVAQP. Given in full, the CDR3 is CAISEGQVAQPQHF.

This clone was detected many times. The read ends 3 residues early relative to the CDR3; the germline J gene fills the gap. The rearrangement links TRBV2 to TRBJ2-1; D is possibly TRBD2 (5 bases). This CDR3 has 13 residues. The germline CDR1 and CDR2 sequences are SNHLY and FYNNEI. V lost 6 bases to trimming and J lost 8 bases, with 14 bases between them. The CDR3 bases that were read are TGTGCCAGCAGCGTGGGGATGCGGGATGAG. Protein product: CASSVGMRDE. The whole CDR3 reads CASSVGMRDEQFF.

This clone showed up many times. The CDR3 here is CASSSGLVEAHEQYF. The covered CDR3 bases are TGTGCCAGCTCATCAGGACTAGTTGAAGCCCACGAG. V gene TRBV18 combines with J gene TRBJ2-7, with TRBD2 identical over 7 bases. The CDR3 extends 3 residues past the end of the read, so its final part is completed from the germline J gene. This CDR3 has 15 amino acids. Looked up from germline, CDR1 is KGHSH and CDR2 is LQKENI. V gave up 5 bases and J gave up 5 bases; unmatched junction bases: 12.

This clone came up many times. The observed sequence ends 3 residues before the CDR3 terminus, with the missing tail filled in from the germline J gene. The V and J genes are TRBV11-2 and TRBJ1-1; 7 nucleotides agree with TRBD1. V shed 4 bases, J shed 5 bases, and the junction held 4 bases outside the gene matches. Germline lookup yields CDR1 SGHAT and CDR2 FQNNGV. This CDR3 comprises 13 residues. The CDR3 is CASSSDRATEAFF. CDR3 bases read: TGTGCCAGCAGCTCCGACAGGGCAACTGAA.

The table lists this clone with many counts. The CDR3 reads CASSSPGTSGTDTQYF. The sequenced CDR3 bases are TGTGCCAGTAGTTCCCCCGGGACTAGCGGCACAGATACG. The rearrangement uses TRBV19 and TRBJ2-3; TRBD2 matches at 10 bases. The read gets to within 3 residues of the CDR3 end, and the germline J gene fills in the rest. Germline trimming cut 5 bases from V and 1 base from J; bases unmatched to any gene: 6. The CDR3 is 16 amino acids. The germline V gene has CDR1 LNHDA and CDR2 SQIVND (reference sequence).

The table lists this clone with many counts. The read terminates 3 residues before the CDR3 end, so the remaining end is supplied by the germline J gene. V usage is TRBV20-1 and J usage is TRBJ2-7, with TRBD2 matching 8 bases. The V and J ends lost 4 bases and 3 bases, in that order; junction bases with no gene match: 8. The CDR3 consists of 14 residues. Germline V CDR1 and CDR2: DFQATT, SNEGSKA (reference sequence). The covered CDR3 bases are TGCAGTGCTACAGACACCGGGAGGGGCTACGAG. This codes for CSATDTGRGYE. The complete CDR3 protein is CSATDTGRGYEQYF.

This clone has ten or more counts. The read falls 3 residues short of the CDR3 end, and the missing part is taken from the germline J gene. V is TRBV28 and J is TRBJ1-1; D perhaps matches TRBD1 (5 bases). The germline V gene encodes CDR1 MDHEN and CDR2 SYDVKM. The germline V and J ends were trimmed by 1 base and 3 bases, with 18 bases remaining between them. This CDR3 comprises 17 residues. CDR3 region: CASSLFRRAGPYTEAFF. The covered CDR3 bases are TGTGCCAGCAGTTTATTTCGACGGGCAGGGCCTTACACTGAA.

A remark on this clone: Read sequence stops 3 residues before the CDR3 end, and the germline J gene provides the missing end. This chain connects TRBV25-1 to TRBJ2-6; D gene ambiguous. This CDR3 is 18 amino acids long. Trimming pared 1 base from V and 0 bases from J, leaving 13 bases between. CDR1 MGHDK and CDR2 SYGVNS come from the germline V gene. Partial CDR3 DNA: TGTGCCAGCAGTGAATCGTGGCAGATTGGCTCTGGGGCCAACGTC. Its protein product is CASSESWQIGSGANV. The entire CDR3 is CASSESWQIGSGANVLTF.

This clone occurred many times. The CDR3 extends 3 residues past the end of the read, so its final part is completed from the germline J gene. The genes are TRBV12-3 or TRBV12-4 and TRBJ1-1, with D perhaps TRBD1 (5 bases). The CDR3 consists of 12 residues. Trimming left V 3 bases short and J 6 bases short, with 8 bases between. The CDR3 DNA, read in part, is TGTGCCAGCAGTTTCGGGGGGTCTGAA. It yields the protein CASSFGGSE. The entire CDR3 reads CASSFGGSEAFF.

This clone was counted only a few times. The read ends 3 residues shy of where the CDR3 ends; the end is completed using the germline J gene. The chain uses TRBV19 and TRBJ1-6, with a possible D match to TRBD1 (6 bases). Germline-derived CDR1 and CDR2 are LNHDA and SQIVND (reference sequence). The CDR3 is 15 residues long. V was clipped by 6 bases and J by 2 bases, with 11 bases between them. The CDR3 region is CASSPRTAYNSPLHF. The sequenced CDR3 bases are TGTGCCAGTAGCCCACGGACAGCCTATAATTCACCC.

This clone has ten or more counts. Sequencing ends 3 residues short of the CDR3 end; the germline J gene provides the rest. V and J are TRBV4-2 and TRBJ2-3, with 7 bases identical to TRBD2. J was trimmed by 6 bases and V by 3 bases; bases with no gene match: 6. The CDR3 consists of 14 residues. Germline CDR1 LGHNA, CDR2 YNFKEQ. CDR3 sequence reads: CASSHTSVADTQYF. The sequenced CDR3 bases are TGTGCCAGCAGCCATACTAGCGTTGCGGATACG.

At least ten counts were recorded for this clone. The CDR3 extends 3 residues past the end of the read, so its final part is completed from the germline J gene. The chain joins TRBV6-2 or TRBV6-3 to TRBJ2-1; possibly TRBD1 for D (7 bases). The CDR3 covers 16 residues. Deletions cut 6 bases from V and 0 bases from J, with 15 bases between. Germline-derived CDR1 and CDR2 are MNHEY and SVGEGT. The part of the CDR3 DNA that was read is TGTGCCAGCAGCCGAGGGGGGACAGTCTCCTACAATGAG. Protein sequence: CASSRGGTVSYNE. From start to end, the CDR3 is CASSRGGTVSYNEQFF.

There are many counts of this clone. The CDR3 end is not reached by the read, which stops 3 residues before it; the germline J gene fills it in. V usage is TRBV7-2 and J usage is TRBJ2-3; the D gene is possibly TRBD2 (6 bases). V was clipped by 6 bases and J by 5 bases, with 15 bases between them. CDR1 and CDR2 (germline): SGHTA, FQGNSA. This CDR3 has 14 residues. CDR3 sequence reads: CASSLGGGVDTQYF. The part of the CDR3 DNA that was read is TGTGCCAGCAGTCTCGGAGGAGGGGTAGATACG.

This clone rates as medium-sized (0.01 to 0.1%). The read ends 3 residues shy of where the CDR3 ends; the end is completed using the germline J gene. The chain joins TRBV5-1 to TRBJ1-2; 7 bases match TRBD1. CDR1 is SGHRS, CDR2 YFSETQ, per germline. The CDR3 consists of 16 residues. The trim removed 3 bases at V and 4 bases at J, leaving 12 bases unmatched. The CDR3 sequence: CASSSGQGQASYGYTF. Incomplete CDR3 DNA: TGCGCCAGCAGCTCTGGCCAAGGACAGGCCTCCTATGGC. The whole variable domain, filled in from reference TRBV5-1 and TRBJ1-2, reads KAGVTQTPRYLIKTRGQQVTLSCSPISGHRSVSWYQQTPGQGLQFLFEYFSETQRNKGNFPGRFSGRQFSNSRSEMNVSTLELGDSALYLCASSSGQGQASYGYTFGSGTRLTVV.

This clone occurred many times. The read terminates 3 residues ahead of where the CDR3 ends, so the germline J gene completes it. The J gene is TRBJ1-1, the V gene TRBV18; D ambiguous. This CDR3 is 11 amino acids long. The germline V gene has CDR1 KGHSH and CDR2 LQKENI. V lost 6 bases to trimming and J lost 7 bases, with 9 bases between them. The sequenced CDR3 bases are TGTGCCAGCTCGCTTAGTATTGAA. Residues: CASSLSIE. The whole CDR3 sequence is CASSLSIEAFF.

This clone was detected ten times or more. The read ends 3 residues before the CDR3 terminus; that terminus is restored from the germline J gene. The chain is built from TRBV20-1 and TRBJ1-1, with 9 nucleotides matching TRBD1. Germline trimming cut 5 bases from V and 5 bases from J; bases unmatched to any gene: 12. Germline assignment: CDR1 DFQATT and CDR2 SNEGSKA (reference sequence). The CDR3 consists of 15 residues. The sequenced CDR3 bases are TGCAGTGCTCAAACCTTACAGGGGGCGCGGACTGAA. Translating it yields CSAQTLQGARTE. The entire CDR3 is CSAQTLQGARTEAFF.

There are many counts of this clone. Coverage ceases 3 residues before the CDR3 finishes, and the germline J gene fills in the end. V gene TRBV18 combines with J gene TRBJ2-4, with D tentatively TRBD1 (6 bases). Germline CDR1 KGHSH, CDR2 LQKENI. Trimming shortened V by 4 bases and J by 6 bases, and 16 bases separated the two germline ends. The CDR3 loop spans 15 amino acids. CDR3 sequence: CASSLRGQSINIQYF. The DNA read from the CDR3 is TGTGCCAGCTCACTAAGAGGACAGAGCATAAACATT.